The next 4 T cell receptor beta chains were all read from a single sample in a study of blood T cells in healthy people across ages (dated by TCRdb to about 2015). The library relied on 5' RACE. TCRdb records Illumina HiSeq 2500 as the sequencer. A second PCR of about 7 to 12 cycles was performed with a sample-barcoded 5' primer and a J-beta primer mix. TCRdb trimmed public reads at Q25 via fastp, called clones via MiXCR and kept in-frame beta chains. Entries that share a CDR3 protein sequence are merged under the most common genes and DNA. The sample table records about 1,500,000 distinct CDR3 sequences; about 43% of these occur just once. The ten most abundant clones make up roughly 7.9% of the sample. Input material: blood. The origin of the receptors is a woman under 30 in good health.

This clonotype has a handful of counts. The chain has TRBV7-2 and TRBJ2-1; 9 bases align to TRBD2. CDR3 size: 14 residues. V dropped 0 bases and J dropped 6; count of bases not matched to a gene: 0. The germline CDR1 and CDR2 sequences are SGHTA and FQGNSA. Here the CDR3 DNA reads TGTGCCAGCAGCTTAGCACTAGCGGGCAATGAGCAGTTCTTC. The encoded protein is CASSLALAGNEQFF.

The chain links TRBV5-1 to TRBJ2-1, with D tentatively TRBD1 (6 bases). V lost 3 bases, J lost 0 bases, and 16 bases lay in between. Per the germline V gene, CDR1 is SGHRS and CDR2 is YFSETQ. This CDR3 spans 17 amino acids. In DNA form, the CDR3 reads TGCGCCAGCAGCTCCATTCAGGGGATGAGCTCCTACAATGAGCAGTTCTTC. It encodes CASSSIQGMSSYNEQFF. Together with reference TRBV5-1 and TRBJ2-1, the CDR3 gives the full variable domain: KAGVTQTPRYLIKTRGQQVTLSCSPISGHRSVSWYQQTPGQGLQFLFEYFSETQRNKGNFPGRFSGRQFSNSRSEMNVSTLELGDSALYLCASSSIQGMSSYNEQFFGPGTRLTVL.

The rearrangement uses TRBV3-1 and TRBJ2-7; 13 nucleotides line up with TRBD2. The junction had 2 bases not matched to a gene; V was cut back by 1 base and J by 5 bases. This CDR3 contains 15 residues. Looked up from germline, CDR1 is LGHDT and CDR2 is YNNKEL (reference sequence). The CDR3 bases are TGTGCCAGCAGCCAAGGGACTAGCGGGAGCGACGAGCAGTACTTC. This encodes CASSQGTSGSDEQYF.

The chain combines TRBV4-1 with TRBJ2-5; the D gene is possibly TRBD2 (6 bases). Trimming stripped 0 bases from V and 13 bases from J, with 15 bases between. Germline CDR1 is MGHRA and CDR2 is YSYEKL. This CDR3 comprises 13 residues. The CDR3 bases are TGCGCCAGCAGCCAAGAGCTAGCGTGGGAGCGGTACTTC. Translation gives CASSQELAWERYF.